Each of the 19 T cell receptor beta chains below was sequenced from the same sample in a study of neurological immune-mediated disorders. TCRdb recomputed calls from the 5' RACE reads with MiXCR, one row per CDR3 protein. Of approximately 32,000 distinct CDR3 sequences listed, about 15% are singletons. The source material was PBMCs. These receptors were collected from an older man in good health.

The sample holds many counts of this clonotype. The V gene is TRBV5-1, the J gene TRBJ2-7; 12 bases map to TRBD2. CDR1 and CDR2 (germline): SGHRS, YFSETQ. This CDR3 has 17 residues. Trimming at V came to 1 base and at J to 7 bases, leaving 12 bases not matched to a gene. CDR3 sequence (DNA): TGCGCCAGCAGCTTGTGGTCTAGCGGGGGGGCCGTAGGGGAGCAGTACTTC. The encoded protein is CASSLWSSGGAVGEQYF.

There are a few counts of this clonotype. The chain employs TRBV15 and TRBJ1-2; D perhaps matches TRBD1 (5 bases). Trimming took 3 bases from V and 0 from J, leaving 14 bases between them. The CDR3 extends over 16 amino acids. Germline V gives CDR1 LNHNV, CDR2 YYDKDF (reference sequence). The CDR3: CATSSGDSTANYGYTF. CDR3 sequence (DNA): TGTGCCACCAGCAGTGGCGACAGCACGGCTAACTATGGCTACACCTTC.

This clonotype has a count of ten or more. The chain is built from TRBV5-5 and TRBJ1-5; perhaps TRBD1 as D (5 bases). The germline V gene encodes CDR1 SGHKS and CDR2 YYEKEE (reference sequence). Between the trimmed V and J ends, which lost 3 bases and 3 bases, there was a span of 7 bases. There are 13 residues in the CDR3. The CDR3 DNA reads as TGTGCCAGCAGCTCGGACACCAATCAGCCCCAGCATTTT. Translating gives CASSSDTNQPQHF. Supplemented by reference TRBV5-5 and TRBJ1-5, the full variable domain reads DAGVTQSPTHLIKTRGQQVTLRCSPISGHKSVSWYQQVLGQGPQFIFQYYEKEERGRGNFPDRFSARQFPNYSSELNVNALLLGDSALYLCASSSDTNQPQHFGDGTRLSIL.

Many counts were recorded for this clonotype. The V and J genes are TRBV5-6 and TRBJ1-1, with 8 nucleotides matching TRBD1. The CDR3 is made up of 15 amino acids. CDR1 is SGHDT and CDR2 is YYEEEE in the germline V gene. V trimming: 0 bases; J trimming: 7 bases; junction bases outside the gene matches: 8. CDR3 DNA sequence: TGTGCCAGCAGCTTGGTCGCCAGGGGGCTGGATGAAGCTTTCTTT. This sequence encodes CASSLVARGLDEAFF.

This clonotype was seen at least ten times. The chain couples TRBV7-8 to TRBJ2-5; a possible D gene is TRBD1 (5 bases). Trimming removed 5 bases from V and 9 bases from J, with 13 bases in between. The CDR3 length is 12 residues. Looked up from germline, CDR1 is SGHVS and CDR2 is FQNEAQ. The CDR3 loop reads CASSKSLGAQYF. CDR3 DNA: TGTGCCAGCAGCAAGTCTCTAGGGGCCCAGTACTTC.

This clonotype was detected ten times or more. This chain connects TRBV5-1 to TRBJ2-3, with 9 bases that match TRBD1. Germline V gives CDR1 SGHRS, CDR2 YFSETQ. The CDR3 spans 15 residues. Trimming cost V 2 bases and J 4 bases; bases outside gene matches: 5. The CDR3, as DNA: TGCGCCAGCAGCTTAGGACAGGGGAGGGCAGATACGCAGTATTTT. Residues: CASSLGQGRADTQYF. Based on the CDR3 plus reference TRBV5-1 and TRBJ2-3, the full variable domain is KAGVTQTPRYLIKTRGQQVTLSCSPISGHRSVSWYQQTPGQGLQFLFEYFSETQRNKGNFPGRFSGRQFSNSRSEMNVSTLELGDSALYLCASSLGQGRADTQYFGPGTRLTVL.

This clonotype was counted many times. An end of the junction differs from the germline gene, which may be a read error. V and J are TRBV10-1 and TRBJ2-2, with D maybe TRBD1 (7 bases). The germline V gene has CDR1 WNHNN and CDR2 SYGVQD (reference sequence). The CDR3 has 14 residues. CDR3 loop: CASRAGQNTGELFF. In DNA form, the CDR3 reads TGCGCCAGCAGGGCGGGACAGAACACAGGGGAGCTGTTTTTT.

This clonotype has ten or more counts. V usage is TRBV28 and J usage is TRBJ2-3; 10 nucleotides agree with TRBD2. CDR3 length: 16 amino acids. V lost 4 bases and J lost 5; bases outside the gene matches: 9. Germline loops: CDR1 MDHEN, CDR2 SYDVKM. CDR3 DNA sequence: TGTGCCAGCAGTTCCTCACCTAGCGGGGGTTTAGATACGCAGTATTTT. Translation: CASSSSPSGGLDTQYF.

CDR3 amino acids: CASSQVPYEQYF. The CDR3 DNA reads TGTGCCAGCAGCCAAGTCCCCTACGAGCAGTACTTC. The chain joins TRBV4-2 to TRBJ2-7, with D unresolved. This CDR3 has 12 residues. Trimming left V 1 base short and J 2 bases short, with 3 bases between. Germline V CDR1 and CDR2: LGHNA, YNFKEQ.

This clonotype was detected many times. The chain couples TRBV28 to TRBJ2-7, with 7 bases aligning to TRBD1. CDR1 and CDR2 (germline): MDHEN, SYDVKM. This CDR3 has 12 amino acids. V lost 6 bases to trimming and J lost 3 bases; unmatched junction nucleotides: 2. The CDR3 protein is CASRTGFYEQYF. The CDR3 DNA follows: TGTGCCAGCAGGACAGGGTTCTACGAGCAGTACTTC. Together with reference TRBV28 and TRBJ2-7, the CDR3 gives the full variable domain: DVKVTQSSRYLVKRTGEKVFLECVQDMDHENMFWYRQDPGLGLRLIYFSYDVKMKEKGDIPEGYSVSREKKERFSLILESASTNQTSMYLCASRTGFYEQYFGPGTRLTVT.

This chain uses TRBV20-1 with TRBJ2-4, with D unclear. V lost 0 bases to trimming and J lost 9 bases, with 6 bases between them. Germline V gene data show CDR1 as DFQATT and CDR2 as SNEGSKA (reference sequence). This CDR3 spans 11 amino acids. DNA for the CDR3: TGCAGTGCTAGAGATCAGACCATTCAGTACTTC. Protein sequence: CSARDQTIQYF.

This clonotype was picked up many times. V usage is TRBV2 and J usage is TRBJ1-1, with unresolved D. Germline CDR1 and CDR2: SNHLY and FYNNEI. This CDR3 contains 13 residues. The V and J ends lost 7 bases and 5 bases respectively, with 14 bases between them. This CDR3 reads CASTQTGGTEAFF. CDR3 DNA sequence: TGTGCCAGCACTCAGACGGGAGGTACTGAAGCTTTCTTT.

Comment on this clonotype: A read error is likely, as this CDR3 ends without the conserved phenylalanine or tryptophan. This chain connects TRBV12-3 or TRBV12-4 to TRBJ1-4; D perhaps matches TRBD1 (5 bases). Trimming left V 6 bases short and J 3 bases short, with 11 bases between. The CDR3 runs 14 residues. The CDR3, as DNA: TGTGCCAGCAGCCTACAGGCAGCTAATGAAAAACTGTTTTCT. Its translation is CASSLQAANEKLFS.

The chain joins TRBV11-2 to TRBJ2-7; weak D call: TRBD2 (5 bases). Germline CDR1 SGHAT, CDR2 FQNNGV. Trimming pared 0 bases from V and 2 bases from J, leaving 5 bases between. This CDR3 has 13 residues. The CDR3 region is CASSLELAYEQYF. Written as DNA, the CDR3 is TGTGCCAGCAGCTTAGAACTAGCCTACGAGCAGTACTTC.

The genes are TRBV7-9 and TRBJ1-2; the D is unclear. Germline V gene lookup returns CDR1 SEHNR and CDR2 FQNEAQ (reference sequence). Trimming stripped 5 bases from V and 3 bases from J, with 7 bases between. CDR3 size: 12 residues. CDR3 amino acids: CASSGGYYGYTF. CDR3 bases: TGTGCCAGCAGCGGCGGATACTATGGCTACACCTTC.

This clonotype showed up many times. This chain connects TRBV10-3 to TRBJ2-3; a possible D gene is TRBD2 (5 bases). Germline lookup yields CDR1 ENHRY and CDR2 SYGVKD. Trimming removed 4 bases from V and 0 bases from J, with 20 bases in between. This CDR3 region has 18 residues. CDR3 sequence reads: CAISGARGRGSSTDTQYF. The CDR3, as DNA: TGTGCCATCAGTGGGGCCCGTGGGAGAGGCTCTAGCACAGATACGCAGTATTTT.

This clonotype was detected ten times or more. The CDR3 DNA reads as TGTGCCAGCAGCGGACAGGATAGCAATCAGCCCCAGCATTTT. Encoded protein: CASSGQDSNQPQHF. The chain uses TRBV7-9 and TRBJ1-5; 7 bases are a match to TRBD1. V lost 5 bases to trimming and J lost 0 bases; unmatched junction nucleotides: 1. This CDR3 has 14 residues. Germline loops: CDR1 SEHNR, CDR2 FQNEAQ (reference sequence).

This clonotype was observed at least ten times. This sequence joins TRBV18 and TRBJ2-6; D is ambiguous. V dropped 6 bases and J dropped 0 bases, with 6 bases sitting between them. The CDR3 spans 14 residues. Per the germline V gene, CDR1 is KGHSH and CDR2 is LQKENI. The CDR3 DNA follows: TGTGCCAGCTCGTCCGTCTCTGGGGCCAACGTCCTGACTTTC. This sequence encodes CASSSVSGANVLTF.

This clonotype was observed many times. This chain uses TRBV7-2 with TRBJ2-5; D remains ambiguous. The CDR3 spans 13 residues. The V gene's germline CDR1 is SGHTA and CDR2 FQGNSA. V lost 3 bases to trimming and J lost 1 base, with 6 bases between them. Here the CDR3 reads CASSLAVQETQYF. The CDR3 DNA reads TGTGCCAGCAGCTTGGCAGTCCAAGAGACCCAGTACTTC.